Below are 15 T cell receptor beta chains sequenced from a single sample in a study of cytomegalovirus exposure and HLA in healthy donors. The PCR made use of 60 Vbeta and 13 Jbeta primers. TCRdb keeps only in-frame clones here, not all; method: immunoSEQ multiplex PCR. The sample lists a few hundred thousand clones, about 90% seen once, with 1.5% to 2% in the top ten. What was sequenced was PBMCs. The receptors derive from a girl aged 2 to 9 in good health and CMV-seronegative.

The chain uses TRBV7-2 and TRBJ2-1; D call uncertain. The CDR3 is 11 amino acids. CDR1 and CDR2 (germline): SGHTA, FQGNSA. The germline V and J ends were trimmed by 6 bases and 8 bases, with 8 bases remaining between them. In nucleotides, the CDR3 is TGTGCCAGCAGTTCATTTTATGAGCAGTTCTTC. Protein: CASSSFYEQFF.

This rearrangement joins TRBV4-1 to TRBJ1-1; tentative D call: TRBD1 (5 bases). Trimming took off 5 bases at V and 3 bases at J, with 16 bases between the two ends. This CDR3 is built from 15 residues. Germline V lookup: CDR1 MGHRA, CDR2 YSYEKL. Here the CDR3 reads CASSWGSSYDTEAFF. The CDR3 DNA reads as TGCGCCAGCAGCTGGGGCTCTTCGTACGACACTGAAGCTTTCTTT.

The chain has TRBV5-4 and TRBJ2-4; D is ambiguous. This CDR3 contains 13 residues. Germline CDR1 is SGHNT and CDR2 is YYREEE (reference sequence). V was shortened by 5 bases and J by 5 bases, with 11 bases between the two germline ends. CDR3 region: CASRSRSENIQYF. CDR3 coding DNA: TGTGCCAGCAGGTCCCGGTCCGAAAACATTCAGTACTTC.

The chain links TRBV6-5 to TRBJ2-5; D gene uncertain. This CDR3 comprises 14 residues. Germline-derived CDR1 and CDR2 are MNHEY and SVGAGI. V shed 0 bases and J shed 5 bases, with 10 bases lying between them. The CDR3 coding sequence is TGTGCCAGCAGTTACTCGCGTCGGAGCGAGACCCAGTACTTC. Amino acid sequence: CASSYSRRSETQYF.

This clone was observed a single time. This sequence joins TRBV18 and TRBJ2-7; the D gene is possibly TRBD2 (6 bases). This CDR3 comprises 14 residues. The V end was cut by 3 bases, the J end by 3 bases, with 12 bases between. Germline V gene lookup returns CDR1 KGHSH and CDR2 LQKENI. CDR3 region: CASSPAGTNYEQYF. The CDR3 DNA follows: TGTGCCAGCTCACCCGCGGGGACCAACTACGAGCAGTACTTC.

V usage is TRBV5-4 and J usage is TRBJ2-7; no reliable D call. The V end lost 2 bases, the J end lost 2 bases, and 8 bases lay between the germline ends. The length of the CDR3 is 13 residues. Looked up from germline, CDR1 is SGHNT and CDR2 is YYREEE (reference sequence). In DNA, the CDR3 is TGTGCCAGCAGCTTTGACTTAACCTACGAGCAGTACTTC. This codes for CASSFDLTYEQYF.

CDR3 sequence: CASSETGLANYGYTF. For the CDR3, the DNA is TGTGCCAGCAGTGAAACAGGGTTAGCTAACTATGGCTACACCTTC. The V call is TRBV2, the J call TRBJ1-2; maybe TRBD1 (6 bases). This CDR3 region has 15 residues. The V and J ends lost 2 bases and 0 bases respectively, with 10 bases between them. The V gene's germline CDR1 is SNHLY and CDR2 FYNNEI.

This sequence joins TRBV6-5 and TRBJ1-5; 8 positions agree with TRBD1. With 2 bases clipped from V and 6 bases from J, the junction kept 6 bases outside the gene matches. CDR1 and CDR2 from the germline V gene are MNHEY and SVGAGI. CDR3 size: 15 residues. The CDR3 is CASSYPTGGAQPQHF. DNA for the CDR3: TGTGCCAGCAGTTACCCAACAGGGGGTGCTCAGCCCCAGCATTTT.

The chain couples TRBV10-3 to TRBJ2-6; 11 bases map to TRBD1. V lost 0 bases and J lost 1; bases outside the gene matches: 8. CDR3 length equals 20 residues. CDR1 is ENHRY and CDR2 is SYGVKD in the germline V gene. The CDR3 protein is CAISESVRTGGLSGANVLTF. The CDR3 DNA follows: TGTGCCATCAGTGAGTCTGTGAGGACAGGGGGCCTTTCTGGGGCCAACGTCCTGACTTTC.

This clone showed up just a few times. Other DNA sequences in this specimen translate into the identical CDR3. V and J are TRBV30 and TRBJ2-1, with unresolved D. Germline-derived CDR1 and CDR2 are GTSNPN and SVGIG (reference sequence). Trimming took off 2 bases at V and 4 bases at J, with 12 bases between the two ends. This CDR3 has 14 residues. This chain's CDR3 is CAWSTGFSYNEQFF. The CDR3 DNA follows: TGTGCCTGGAGTACTGGTTTTAGTTACAATGAGCAGTTCTTC.

The V call is TRBV6-6, the J call TRBJ2-3; 7 nucleotides match TRBD1. The germline V gene encodes CDR1 MNHNY and CDR2 SVGAGI (reference sequence). The CDR3 is made up of 16 amino acids. The ends lost 4 bases at V and 0 bases at J; junction bases unmatched: 7. The CDR3 loop is CASSWDSHTSTDTQYF. The DNA of the CDR3 is TGTGCCAGCAGTTGGGACAGTCACACTAGCACAGATACGCAGTATTTT.

The V call is TRBV30, the J call TRBJ2-3; 7 positions match TRBD2. This CDR3 spans 15 amino acids. Looked up from germline, CDR1 is GTSNPN and CDR2 is SVGIG (reference sequence). Trimming took 0 bases from V and 1 from J; bases not matched to a gene: 4. The CDR3 sequence: CAWSVQSGGTDTQYF. For the CDR3, the DNA is TGTGCCTGGAGTGTACAAAGCGGGGGCACAGATACGCAGTATTTT.

In regard to this clone: Distinct nucleotide sequences in the sample also encode this CDR3. The V and J genes are TRBV18 and TRBJ2-7, with 7 bases identical to TRBD2. With 3 bases clipped from V and 3 bases from J, the junction kept 2 bases outside the gene matches. The CDR3 loop spans 13 amino acids. Germline V gene data show CDR1 as KGHSH and CDR2 as LQKENI. The CDR3 region has the DNA TGTGCCAGCTCACCCGGCGGGAGCTACGAGCAGTACTTC. Translated: CASSPGGSYEQYF.

The J gene is TRBJ2-7, the V gene TRBV5-1; possible D gene TRBD1, 5 bases. CDR3 length equals 14 residues. V was cut by 0 bases and J by 2 bases, with 9 bases left in between. Germline V gives CDR1 SGHRS, CDR2 YFSETQ. This CDR3 reads CASSLDGAAYEQYF. For the CDR3, the DNA is TGCGCCAGCAGCTTGGATGGGGCAGCCTACGAGCAGTACTTC.

The chain uses TRBV10-3 and TRBJ2-5; 15 nucleotides agree with TRBD2. CDR1 ENHRY and CDR2 SYGVKD come from the germline V gene. The junction had 7 bases not matched to a gene; V was cut back by 3 bases and J by 5 bases. The CDR3 consists of 17 residues. CDR3 nucleotide sequence: TGTGCCATCAGTGAACGGACTAGCGGGGGGGCGGTGGAGACCCAGTACTTC. Protein sequence: CAISERTSGGAVETQYF.